These T cell receptor beta chains were read from a single sample in a study of blood T cell repertoires in COVID-19. Only in-frame clones appear in the TCRdb table, and some are missing; sequencing was by immunoSEQ multiplex PCR. The sample records approximately 82,000 clones, 85% to 90% being singletons. The material sequenced was peripheral blood. These TCRs come from a man between 65 and 85 years old with active or convalescent COVID-19. CDR3s include the opening cysteine and the closing phenylalanine or tryptophan. Fields, in order: J gene, clone size, D gene, V gene, CDR3 protein, CDR3 DNA. The D gene is left open where the match is weak. Where a row states a size, it is once, few, many or the class of an expanded clone; other rows omit it.

>TRBJ1-1|NA|NA|TRBV6-4
CASSPGGNTEAFF
TGTGCCAGCAGCCCGGGGGGGAACACTGAAGCTTTCTTT
>TRBJ1-1|NA|NA|TRBV30
CAWGRIADTEAFF
TGTGCCTGGGGGAGGATAGCGGACACTGAAGCTTTCTTT
>TRBJ1-5|NA|NA|TRBV19
CASSTQGGQPQHF
TGTGCCAGTAGTACCCAGGGCGGTCAGCCCCAGCATTTT
>TRBJ2-5|once|TRBD2|TRBV28
CASSLSSGQETQYF
TGTGCCAGCAGTTTGTCTAGCGGCCAAGAGACCCAGTACTTC
>TRBJ1-2|NA|NA|TRBV28
CASSLRGLNYGYTF
TGTGCCAGCAGTTTACGGGGATTAAACTATGGCTACACCTTC
>TRBJ2-1|NA|TRBD2|TRBV7-3
CASSLQLADYNEQFF
TGTGCCAGCAGCTTACAACTAGCGGATTACAATGAGCAGTTCTTC
>TRBJ2-5|NA|NA|TRBV14
CASSSRFRETQYF
TGTGCCAGCAGCTCACGATTTAGAGAGACCCAGTACTTC
>TRBJ1-1|NA|TRBD1|TRBV29-1
CSVGQGNTEAFF
TGCAGCGTGGGACAGGGGAACACTGAAGCTTTCTTT
>TRBJ1-1|few|NA|TRBV9
CASSVTGSTEAFF
TGTGCCAGCAGCGTAACGGGTTCCACTGAAGCTTTCTTT
>TRBJ1-5|NA|NA|TRBV5-1
CASSLAGMQQPQHF
TGCGCCAGCAGCTTGGCGGGGATGCAGCAGCCCCAGCATTTT
>TRBJ2-7|NA|NA|TRBV6-1
CASSEQGISYEQYF
TGTGCCAGCAGTGAACAGGGGATCTCCTACGAGCAGTACTTC
>TRBJ2-4|NA|NA|TRBV7-2
CASSLAALAKNIQYF
TGTGCCAGCAGCTTAGCGGCCTTAGCCAAAAACATTCAGTACTTC
>TRBJ2-3|NA|TRBD1|TRBV29-1
CSVADRGTQYF
TGCAGCGTCGCCGACAGGGGCACGCAGTATTTT
>TRBJ1-2|NA|TRBD1|TRBV28
CASSTGAGGGYTF
TGTGCCAGCAGTACAGGGGCCGGCGGTGGCTACACCTTC
>TRBJ1-5|NA|NA|TRBV30
CAWSGGINQPQHF
TGTGCCTGGAGTGGAGGGATCAATCAGCCCCAGCATTTT
>TRBJ1-2|NA|NA|TRBV14
CASSQEGGAPTF
TGTGCCAGCAGCCAAGAAGGGGGGGCTCCTACCTTC
>TRBJ1-4|NA|NA|TRBV18
CASSRALQGTNEKLFF
TGTGCCAGCTCAAGGGCCTTACAGGGAACTAATGAAAAACTGTTTTTT
>TRBJ2-1|NA|TRBD2|TRBV7-6
CASNRGALAGNNEQFF
TGTGCCAGCAACCGGGGGGCTCTAGCGGGAAACAATGAGCAGTTCTTC
>TRBJ2-1|NA|TRBD2|TRBV10-3
CAIRNSSGRGLFREQFF
TGTGCCATCAGGAACTCTAGCGGGAGGGGTCTTTTTCGTGAGCAGTTCTTC
>TRBJ1-2|few|NA|TRBV20-1
CSASAPGGAPGGYTF
TGCAGTGCTAGTGCCCCTGGGGGGGCCCCGGGGGGCTACACCTTC
>TRBJ1-5|NA|NA|TRBV2
CASRLDSNQPQHF
TGTGCCAGCAGATTGGACAGTAATCAGCCCCAGCATTTT
>TRBJ2-1|NA|TRBD2|TRBV19
CASSMWLAGGNEQFF
TGTGCCAGTAGTATGTGGCTAGCGGGAGGCAATGAGCAGTTCTTC
>TRBJ1-6|NA|NA|TRBV5-1
CASCMGDTRNSPLHF
TGCGCCAGCTGTATGGGGGACACCCGCAATTCACCCCTCCACTTT
>TRBJ2-5|NA|TRBD2|TRBV5-1
CASSPPGTRGETQYF
TGCGCCAGCAGCCCCCCCGGGACTAGAGGGGAGACCCAGTACTTC
>TRBJ1-2|NA|TRBD1|TRBV7-9
CASSSGQGRGYTF
TGTGCCAGCAGCTCCGGACAGGGGCGAGGCTACACCTTC
>TRBJ2-7|NA|TRBD1|TRBV28
CASSLRDRGREQYF
TGTGCCAGCAGTCTCCGGGACAGGGGACGCGAGCAGTACTTC
>TRBJ1-3|NA|NA|TRBV5-1
CASSPDSTGNTIYF
TGCGCCAGCAGCCCCGACTCAACGGGGAACACCATATATTTT
>TRBJ2-7|NA|NA|TRBV6-5
CASTGGGSLYEQYF
TGTGCCAGCACGGGTGGCGGGTCCCTCTACGAGCAGTACTTC
>TRBJ1-4|NA|TRBD1|TRBV28
CASSQQGTNEKLFF
TGTGCCAGCAGCCAACAGGGGACTAATGAAAAACTGTTTTTT
>TRBJ1-1|NA|TRBD1|TRBV19
CASSPQTGGSTEAFF
TGTGCCAGTAGTCCGCAAACAGGGGGTAGCACTGAAGCTTTCTTT
>TRBJ1-2|NA|TRBD1|TRBV29-1
CSVARQGAVYGYTF
TGCAGCGTCGCTAGACAGGGGGCGGTCTATGGCTACACCTTC
>TRBJ2-7|NA|TRBD1|TRBV28
CASRDRGYEQYF
TGTGCCAGCAGAGACAGGGGGTACGAGCAGTACTTC
>TRBJ1-2|NA|TRBD1|TRBV15
CATSREDRGYGYTF
TGTGCCACCAGCAGGGAGGACAGGGGCTATGGCTACACCTTC
>TRBJ1-2|NA|TRBD1|TRBV28
CASSTGAYGYTF
TGTGCCAGCAGTACAGGGGCCTATGGCTACACCTTC
>TRBJ1-1|NA|NA|TRBV30
CAWSIWGDTEAFF
TGTGCCTGGAGCATTTGGGGGGACACTGAAGCTTTCTTT
>TRBJ2-2|few|NA|TRBV6-1
CASSEKGRRATGELFF
TGTGCCAGCAGTGAAAAGGGTCGCAGGGCCACCGGGGAGCTGTTTTTT
>TRBJ1-1|NA|NA|TRBV21-1
CASSQGQGWTEAFF
TGTGCCAGCAGCCAGGGACAGGGCTGGACTGAAGCTTTCTTT